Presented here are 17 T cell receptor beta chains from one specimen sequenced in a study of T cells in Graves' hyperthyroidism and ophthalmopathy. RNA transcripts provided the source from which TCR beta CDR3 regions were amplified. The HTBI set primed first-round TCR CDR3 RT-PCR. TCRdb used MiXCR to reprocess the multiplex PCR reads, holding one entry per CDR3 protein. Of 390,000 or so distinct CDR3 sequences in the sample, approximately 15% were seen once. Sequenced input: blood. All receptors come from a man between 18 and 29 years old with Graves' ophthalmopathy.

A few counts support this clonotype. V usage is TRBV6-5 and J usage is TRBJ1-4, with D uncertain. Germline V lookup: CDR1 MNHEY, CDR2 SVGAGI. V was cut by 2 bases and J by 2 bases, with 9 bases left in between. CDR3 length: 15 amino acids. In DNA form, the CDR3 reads TGTGCCAGCAGTTACCCCCGAGGGACTAATGAAAAACTGTTTTTT. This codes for CASSYPRGTNEKLFF.

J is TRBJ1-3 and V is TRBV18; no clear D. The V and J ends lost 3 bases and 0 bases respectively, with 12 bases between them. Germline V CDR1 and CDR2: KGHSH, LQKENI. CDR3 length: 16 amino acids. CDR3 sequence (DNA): TGTGCCAGCTCACCCGGGGAGCCCAGCTCTGGAAACACCATATATTTT. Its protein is CASSPGEPSSGNTIYF.

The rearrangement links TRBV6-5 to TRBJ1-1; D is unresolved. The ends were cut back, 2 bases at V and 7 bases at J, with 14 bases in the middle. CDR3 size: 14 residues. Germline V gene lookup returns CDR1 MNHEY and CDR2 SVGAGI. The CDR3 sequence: CASSYQTIGGEAFF. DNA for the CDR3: TGTGCCAGCAGTTACCAAACCATCGGTGGTGAAGCTTTCTTT.

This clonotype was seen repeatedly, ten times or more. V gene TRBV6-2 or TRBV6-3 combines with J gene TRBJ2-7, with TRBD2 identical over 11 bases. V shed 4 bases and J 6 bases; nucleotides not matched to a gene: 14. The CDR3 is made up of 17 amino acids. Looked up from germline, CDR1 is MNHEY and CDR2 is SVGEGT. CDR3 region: CASSSAGTSGIVGEQYF. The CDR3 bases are TGTGCCAGCAGTTCCGCCGGGACTAGCGGTATTGTGGGCGAGCAGTACTTC.

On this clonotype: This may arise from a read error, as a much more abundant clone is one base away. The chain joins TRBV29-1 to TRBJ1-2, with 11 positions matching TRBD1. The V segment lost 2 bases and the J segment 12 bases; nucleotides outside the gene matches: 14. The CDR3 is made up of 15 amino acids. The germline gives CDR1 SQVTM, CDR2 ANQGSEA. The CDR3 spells CSVEIGVDRGRGHTF. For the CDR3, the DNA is TGCAGCGTTGAAATTGGAGTGGACAGGGGGCGAGGCCACACCTTC. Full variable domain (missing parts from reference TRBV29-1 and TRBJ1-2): SAVISQKPSRDICQRGTSLTIQCQVDSQVTMMFWYRQQPGQSLTLIATANQGSEATYESGFVIDKFPISRPNLTFSTLTVSNMSPEDSSIYLCSVEIGVDRGRGHTFGSGTRLTVV.

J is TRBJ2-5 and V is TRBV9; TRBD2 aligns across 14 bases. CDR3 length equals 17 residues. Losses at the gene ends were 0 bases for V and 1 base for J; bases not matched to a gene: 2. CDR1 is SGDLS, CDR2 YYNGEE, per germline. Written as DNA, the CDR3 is TGTGCCAGCAGCGTAGAAGGACTAGCGGGGGGCCAAGAGACCCAGTACTTC. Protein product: CASSVEGLAGGQETQYF.

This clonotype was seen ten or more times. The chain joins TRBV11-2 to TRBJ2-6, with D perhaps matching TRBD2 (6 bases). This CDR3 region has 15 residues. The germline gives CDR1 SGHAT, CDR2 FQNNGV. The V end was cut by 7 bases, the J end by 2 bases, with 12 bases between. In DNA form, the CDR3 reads TGTGCCAGCAACCCTTGGGGGGCTGGGGCCAACGTCCTGACTTTC. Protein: CASNPWGAGANVLTF.

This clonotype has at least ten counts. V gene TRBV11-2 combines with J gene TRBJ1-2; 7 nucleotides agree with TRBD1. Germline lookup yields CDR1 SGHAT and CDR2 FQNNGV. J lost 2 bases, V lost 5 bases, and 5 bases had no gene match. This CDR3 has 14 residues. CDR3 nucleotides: TGTGCCAGCAGCATCCGACAGGGCAACTATGGCTACACCTTC. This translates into CASSIRQGNYGYTF.

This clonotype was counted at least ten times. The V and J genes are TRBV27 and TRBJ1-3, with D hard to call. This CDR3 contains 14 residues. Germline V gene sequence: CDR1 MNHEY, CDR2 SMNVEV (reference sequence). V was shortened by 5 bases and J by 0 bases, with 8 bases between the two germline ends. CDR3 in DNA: TGTGCCAGCAGTGACTCGAGCTCTGGAAACACCATATATTTT. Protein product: CASSDSSSGNTIYF.

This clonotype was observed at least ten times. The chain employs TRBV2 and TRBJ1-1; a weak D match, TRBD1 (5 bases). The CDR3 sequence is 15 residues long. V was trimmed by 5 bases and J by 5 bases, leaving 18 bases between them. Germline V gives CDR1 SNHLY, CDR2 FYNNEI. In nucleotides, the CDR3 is TGTGCCAGCAGTACCCGGGGGGGTGGCGAGACTGAAGCTTTCTTT. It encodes CASSTRGGGETEAFF.

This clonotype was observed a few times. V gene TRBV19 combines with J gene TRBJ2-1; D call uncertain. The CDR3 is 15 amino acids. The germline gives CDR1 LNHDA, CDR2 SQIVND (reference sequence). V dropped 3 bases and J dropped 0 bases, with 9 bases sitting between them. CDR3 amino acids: CASSMRKSSYNEQFF. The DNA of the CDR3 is TGTGCCAGTAGTATGAGAAAGAGCTCCTACAATGAGCAGTTCTTC.

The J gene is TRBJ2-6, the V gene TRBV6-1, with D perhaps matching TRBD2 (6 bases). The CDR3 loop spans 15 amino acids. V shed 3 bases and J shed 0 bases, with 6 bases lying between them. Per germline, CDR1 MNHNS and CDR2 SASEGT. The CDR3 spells CASSEGGSGANVLTF. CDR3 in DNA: TGTGCCAGCAGTGAGGGGGGCTCTGGGGCCAACGTCCTGACTTTC.

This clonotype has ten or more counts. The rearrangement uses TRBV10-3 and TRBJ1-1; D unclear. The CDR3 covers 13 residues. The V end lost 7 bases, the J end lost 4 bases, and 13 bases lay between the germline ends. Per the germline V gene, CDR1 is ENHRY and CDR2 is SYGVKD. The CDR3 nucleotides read TGTGCCATCACCCCTGATGGGTTCACTGAAGCTTTCTTT. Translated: CAITPDGFTEAFF.

For the CDR3, the DNA is TGTGCCAGCAGGAGAGAAGTCTACGAGCAGTACTTC. Its translation is CASRREVYEQYF. The rearrangement links TRBV6-1 to TRBJ2-7; D unclear. V was cut by 6 bases and J by 3 bases, with 9 bases left in between. Germline V gene lookup returns CDR1 MNHNS and CDR2 SASEGT. This CDR3 has 12 residues.

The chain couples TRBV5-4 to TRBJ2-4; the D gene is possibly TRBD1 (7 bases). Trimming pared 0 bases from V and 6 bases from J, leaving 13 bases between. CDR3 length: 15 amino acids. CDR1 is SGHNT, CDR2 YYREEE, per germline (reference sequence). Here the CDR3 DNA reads TGTGCCAGCAGCTTGGAGATCCAGGGGGGAAACATTCAGTACTTC. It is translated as CASSLEIQGGNIQYF. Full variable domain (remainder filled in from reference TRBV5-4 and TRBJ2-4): ETGVTQSPTHLIKTRGQQVTLRCSSQSGHNTVSWYQQALGQGPQFIFQYYREEENGRGNFPPRFSGLQFPNYSSELNVNALELDDSALYLCASSLEIQGGNIQYFGAGTRLSVL.

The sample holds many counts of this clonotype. The CDR3 DNA reads TGTGCCAGCAGCGGGAGGACAGGGGGATTGAAAGAGACCCAGTACTTC. Its protein is CASSGRTGGLKETQYF. The J gene is TRBJ2-5, the V gene TRBV2; 10 bases are a match to TRBD1. The CDR3 sequence is 16 residues long. CDR1 SNHLY and CDR2 FYNNEI come from the germline V gene. Trimming removed 6 bases from V and 3 bases from J; junction bases left unmatched: 10.

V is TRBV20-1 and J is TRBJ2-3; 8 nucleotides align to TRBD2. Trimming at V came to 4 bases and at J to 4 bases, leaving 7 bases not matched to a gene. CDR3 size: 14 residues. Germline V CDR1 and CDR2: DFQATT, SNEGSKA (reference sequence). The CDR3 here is CSANKAGAPDTQYF. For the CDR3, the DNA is TGCAGTGCTAATAAAGCGGGGGCCCCAGATACGCAGTATTTT.